The 22 T cell receptor beta chains below all came from one sample that was sequenced in a study of T-cell reconstitution after alpha-beta-depleted transplantation in children. A library of TCRbeta sequences, prepared with unique molecular identifiers, was generated. TCRdb recomputed calls from the PCR reads with MiXCR, one row per CDR3 protein. The sample records about 600,000 distinct CDR3 sequences, under 15% being singletons. Sequenced here: PBMCs, mostly from graft donor cells, sampled 360 days after TCRalphabeta/CD19-depleted stem cell transplant. The receptor set was obtained from a male patient between 10 and 17 years old who had a stem cell transplant for acute myeloid leukemia, so the T cells may come from the graft donor.

The chain employs TRBV19 and TRBJ1-6; no firm D call. The V gene lost 4 bases and the J gene lost 9 bases, with 16 bases spanning the gap. There are 15 residues in the CDR3. Germline V lookup: CDR1 LNHDA, CDR2 SQIVND (reference sequence). The CDR3, as DNA: TGTGCCAGTAGTAAAGAGGGCAGAGGATCTTCACCCCTCCACTTT. Protein sequence: CASSKEGRGSSPLHF.

This clonotype was picked up many times. The rearrangement links TRBV6-2 or TRBV6-3 to TRBJ2-7; D is tentatively TRBD1 or TRBD2 (5 bases each). CDR3 length: 13 residues. Germline-derived CDR1 and CDR2 are MNHEY and SVGEGT. Trimming removed 7 bases from V and 3 bases from J, with 13 bases in between. CDR3 DNA: TGTGCCAGCACCCCGGGACGGGACTACGAGCAGTACTTC. Translation gives CASTPGRDYEQYF.

This clonotype was observed many times. The chain carries TRBV29-1 and TRBJ2-7; no definite D call. The CDR3 covers 11 residues. V was pared by 3 bases and J by 4 bases, with 7 bases between. CDR1 is SQVTM and CDR2 is ANQGSEA in the germline V gene. CDR3 in amino acids: CSVDDRYEQYF. CDR3 nucleotides: TGCAGCGTTGATGATAGGTACGAGCAGTACTTC.

This clonotype came up a few times. V is TRBV6-1 and J is TRBJ2-7; 9 bases agree with TRBD1. Germline CDR1 MNHNS, CDR2 SASEGT. The CDR3 totals 13 residues. Trimming removed 8 bases from V and 2 bases from J; junction bases left unmatched: 4. CDR3 in DNA: TGTGCCAGCCGGACAGGGGCGACCTACGAGCAGTACTTC. Protein: CASRTGATYEQYF.

This clonotype appeared a few times. The chain couples TRBV19 to TRBJ2-1; 13 bases agree with TRBD2. V trimming: 4 bases; J trimming: 7 bases; junction bases outside the gene matches: 7. Germline V CDR1 and CDR2: LNHDA, SQIVND (reference sequence). The CDR3 is made up of 16 amino acids. The CDR3 DNA follows: TGTGCCAGTAGTAGGACTAGCGGGGGCCTTTTTAATGAGCAGTTCTTC. This encodes CASSRTSGGLFNEQFF.

The chain couples TRBV6-1 to TRBJ2-2, with TRBD2 matching over 10 bases. CDR3 length: 17 residues. Germline values: CDR1 MNHNS, CDR2 SASEGT. Trimming removed 8 bases from V and 8 bases from J; junction bases left unmatched: 17. In DNA, the CDR3 is TGTGCCAGCTCGGACAGACGAGCGGGAGGGCCTTGGGGGGAGCTGTTTTTT. This codes for CASSDRRAGGPWGELFF.

This clonotype has just a few counts. CDR3 amino acids: CAISGGLAKDYNEQFF. CDR3 DNA: TGTGCCATCAGTGGGGGACTAGCGAAGGATTACAATGAGCAGTTCTTC. The chain carries TRBV10-3 and TRBJ2-1, with 10 bases aligning to TRBD2. Looked up from germline, CDR1 is ENHRY and CDR2 is SYGVKD. J lost 4 bases, V lost 4 bases, and 7 bases had no gene match. This CDR3 is built from 16 residues.

The chain carries TRBV3-1 and TRBJ2-6; a weak D match, TRBD1 (5 bases). Germline V lookup: CDR1 LGHDT, CDR2 YNNKEL (reference sequence). The V end was cut by 3 bases, the J end by 4 bases, with 13 bases between. The CDR3 contains 16 residues. As DNA, the CDR3 is TGTGCCAGCAGCCACTTAACAGGTGGCGGGGCCAACGTCCTGACTTTC. Translating gives CASSHLTGGGANVLTF.

This CDR3 reads CASSLTGRLHTGELFF. The CDR3 bases are TGTGCCAGCAGTTTAACTGGCAGGCTACACACCGGGGAGCTGTTTTTT. The genes are TRBV12-3 or TRBV12-4 and TRBJ2-2; D is uncertain. The CDR3 covers 16 residues. V shed 2 bases and J shed 3 bases, with 13 bases lying between them.

Only a few counts were recorded for this clonotype. The V gene is TRBV12-3 or TRBV12-4, the J gene TRBJ2-2; 13 nucleotides match TRBD2. With V trimmed by 5 bases and J by 1 base, 4 bases remained unmatched. CDR3 length: 17 amino acids. The CDR3 nucleotides are TGTGCCAGCAGTCAAACTAGCGGGAGGGTGAACACCGGGGAGCTGTTTTTT. Its translation: CASSQTSGRVNTGELFF.

The table lists this clonotype with a few counts. J is TRBJ2-7 and V is TRBV3-1; 10 bases match TRBD2. In germline, CDR1 is LGHDT, CDR2 YNNKEL (reference sequence). The V segment lost 3 bases and the J segment 2 bases; nucleotides outside the gene matches: 4. The CDR3 spans 15 residues. The CDR3 protein is CASSQLGTSAYEQYF. CDR3 coding DNA: TGTGCCAGCAGCCAGCTCGGGACTAGCGCCTACGAGCAGTACTTC.

At least ten counts were recorded for this clonotype. The chain recombines TRBV5-1 with TRBJ2-6; no clear D gene. The CDR3 is 16 residues long. Per the germline V gene, CDR1 is SGHRS and CDR2 is YFSETQ. V was clipped by 2 bases and J by 0 bases, with 9 bases between them. The CDR3 loop reads CASSFLGLSGANVLTF. The CDR3 DNA follows: TGCGCCAGCAGCTTCTTAGGGCTCTCTGGGGCCAACGTCCTGACTTTC.

The V and J genes are TRBV28 and TRBJ2-7; D is undetermined. Germline V gives CDR1 MDHEN, CDR2 SYDVKM. Trimming pared 3 bases from V and 1 base from J, leaving 16 bases between. The length of the CDR3 is 16 residues. CDR3 sequence (DNA): TGTGCCAGCAGTTTCACCGCTAAGCTAGTATCCTACGAGCAGTACTTC. It translates to CASSFTAKLVSYEQYF.

This clonotype was picked up many times. The genes are TRBV20-1 and TRBJ2-3; TRBD1 matches 10 bases. The CDR3 totals 13 residues. The germline V gene encodes CDR1 DFQATT and CDR2 SNEGSKA (reference sequence). The J segment lost 3 bases and the V segment lost 4 bases, leaving 1 base of the junction unmatched. CDR3 nucleotides: TGCAGTGCTATGGACAGGGGGACAGATACGCAGTATTTT. It is translated as CSAMDRGTDTQYF.

This clonotype has a handful of counts. The chain is built from TRBV6-2 or TRBV6-3 and TRBJ2-1; D gene uncertain. V was clipped by 5 bases and J by 0 bases, with 8 bases between them. CDR1 is MNHEY, CDR2 SVGEGT, per germline. CDR3 length equals 14 residues. CDR3 DNA sequence: TGTGCCAGCAGTAACAGCCTCTCCTACAATGAGCAGTTCTTC. Its protein product is CASSNSLSYNEQFF.

The rearrangement joins TRBV7-3 to TRBJ2-2; 11 bases match TRBD2. The trim removed 3 bases at V and 6 bases at J, leaving 15 bases unmatched. The CDR3 is 19 residues long. Germline V gene data show CDR1 as SGHTA and CDR2 as FQGTGA. The DNA for the CDR3 is TGTGCCAGCAGCTTCCGAGGGACTAGCGGTCCTTTATTACCCGGGGAGCTGTTTTTT. This translates into CASSFRGTSGPLLPGELFF.

The rearrangement uses TRBV4-2 and TRBJ2-1; D is unresolved. This CDR3 is built from 16 residues. Trimming cost V 0 bases and J 0 bases, with 9 bases left between them. CDR1 and CDR2 from the germline V gene are LGHNA and YNFKEQ. This CDR3 reads CASSQDRAVSYNEQFF. As DNA, the CDR3 is TGTGCCAGCAGCCAAGATAGGGCAGTCTCCTACAATGAGCAGTTCTTC.

There are many counts of this clonotype. The chain couples TRBV20-1 to TRBJ2-3; no clear D gene. The V gene's germline CDR1 is DFQATT and CDR2 SNEGSKA (reference sequence). V lost 7 bases and J lost 0, with 17 bases in between. The CDR3 has 15 amino acids. The CDR3 nucleotides are TGCAGTGTGGGATACAGAAAGACTAGCACAGATACGCAGTATTTT. Protein: CSVGYRKTSTDTQYF.

At least ten counts were recorded for this clonotype. The genes are TRBV6-5 and TRBJ2-5; the match to TRBD2 covers 9 bases. The V gene's germline CDR1 is MNHEY and CDR2 SVGAGI. V shed 6 bases, J shed 2 bases, and the junction held 10 bases outside the gene matches. This CDR3 has 16 residues. CDR3 bases: TGTGCCAGCAGATCCTTAGCGGGAGAGGGTCAAGAGACCCAGTACTTC. Translated, it gives CASRSLAGEGQETQYF.

This clonotype was seen a handful of times. This sequence joins TRBV28 and TRBJ2-3; 12 bases are a match to TRBD2. CDR3 length: 17 amino acids. Trimming removed 4 bases from V and 5 bases from J; junction bases left unmatched: 10. Germline CDR1 reads MDHEN; CDR2 reads SYDVKM. CDR3: CASSSISSGRAVDTQYF. DNA for the CDR3: TGTGCCAGCAGTTCGATCTCTAGCGGGAGGGCCGTAGATACGCAGTATTTT.

The chain combines TRBV29-1 with TRBJ1-1; 11 nucleotides line up with TRBD1. CDR1 is SQVTM and CDR2 is ANQGSEA in the germline V gene. This CDR3 contains 16 residues. J gave up 1 base and V 4 bases, and 8 bases lay outside the gene matches. For the CDR3, the DNA is TGCAGCGTTGGGGCCGGGACAGGGGGGAGGAACACTGAAGCTTTCTTT. Translated, it gives CSVGAGTGGRNTEAFF.

The gene calls are TRBV20-1 and TRBJ2-2, with 7 bases lining up with TRBD2. Germline V lookup: CDR1 DFQATT, CDR2 SNEGSKA (reference sequence). Unmatched junction bases numbered 8, after V lost 7 bases and J lost 0 bases. The CDR3 has 15 residues. The CDR3 spells CSVGSGLPNTGELFF. Written as DNA, the CDR3 is TGCAGTGTAGGTAGCGGGCTACCGAACACCGGGGAGCTGTTTTTT.